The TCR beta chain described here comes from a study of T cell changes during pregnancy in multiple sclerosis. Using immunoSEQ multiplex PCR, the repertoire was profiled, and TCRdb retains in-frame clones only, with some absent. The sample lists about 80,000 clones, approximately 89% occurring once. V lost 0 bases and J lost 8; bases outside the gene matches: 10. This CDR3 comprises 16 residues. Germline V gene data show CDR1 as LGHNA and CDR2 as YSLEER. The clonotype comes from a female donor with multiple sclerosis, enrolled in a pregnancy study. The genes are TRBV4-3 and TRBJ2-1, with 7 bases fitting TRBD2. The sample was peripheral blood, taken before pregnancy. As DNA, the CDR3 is TGCGCCAGCAGCCAAGATATCTGGACTAGAGACCATGAGCAGTTCTTC. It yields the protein CASSQDIWTRDHEQFF.